Each of the 5 T cell receptor beta chains below was sequenced from the same sample in a study of T cell repertoires in cytomegalovirus infection. Their specific antigens are unknown. In TCRdb, the reads were re-called with MiXCR into one record per CDR3 protein. The sample carries 62,000 or so distinct CDR3 sequences, around 20% recorded once. The sequencing here drew on CD8+ T cells from cultured PBMCs, taken from culture after CMV antigen stimulation. The receptors were sampled from a human donor in good health (CMV status not recorded). Some clones in this sample may be carry-over from other donors' samples.

The V gene is TRBV5-8, the J gene TRBJ1-1; D unclear. Trimming took 2 bases from V and 1 from J, leaving 12 bases between them. The CDR3 spans 15 residues. Germline CDR1 and CDR2: SGHTS and YDEGEE. This CDR3 reads CASSFIGQPNTEAFF. The CDR3 region has the DNA TGTGCCAGCAGCTTTATCGGGCAGCCGAACACTGAAGCTTTCTTT.

V gene TRBV6-1 combines with J gene TRBJ1-5; a possible D gene is TRBD1 (6 bases). The CDR3 spans 13 residues. Trimming cost V 6 bases and J 5 bases, with 11 bases left between them. Looked up from germline, CDR1 is MNHNS and CDR2 is SASEGT. Here the CDR3 DNA reads TGTGCCAGCAGAGGACAGACCGATCAGCCCCAGCATTTT. The encoded protein is CASRGQTDQPQHF.

V and J are TRBV20-1 and TRBJ1-4; the D is unclear. The ends were cut back, 0 bases at V and 7 bases at J, with 12 bases in the middle. The CDR3 runs to 14 residues. In germline, CDR1 is DFQATT, CDR2 SNEGSKA (reference sequence). CDR3 sequence reads: CSARDMAAGEKLFF. The DNA for the CDR3 is TGCAGTGCTAGAGATATGGCAGCGGGTGAAAAACTGTTTTTT.

Turning to this clonotype: A single base separates this from a much larger clone, so it may be a read error. The chain has TRBV19 and TRBJ1-5; D gene uncertain. The CDR3 spans 14 residues. Germline V gene lookup returns CDR1 LNHDA and CDR2 SQIVND (reference sequence). V shed 5 bases and J shed 7 bases, with 15 bases lying between them. CDR3 amino acids: CASSVGGRDQPQHF. As DNA, the CDR3 is TGTGCCAGTAGTGTCGGCGGACGTGACCAGCCCCAGCATTTT.

The chain is built from TRBV27 and TRBJ2-5; 12 bases line up with TRBD2. V trimming: 4 bases; J trimming: 2 bases; junction bases outside the gene matches: 5. Germline V gives CDR1 MNHEY, CDR2 SMNVEV (reference sequence). The CDR3 runs 16 residues. CDR3 bases: TGTGCCAGCAGTTCACGGACTAGCGGGATTCAAGAGACCCAGTACTTC. Protein sequence: CASSSRTSGIQETQYF.